These 3 T cell receptor beta chains were sequenced from one sample in a study of cytomegalovirus exposure and HLA in healthy donors. The PCR was carried out with 60 Vbeta primers and 13 Jbeta primers. Assay: immunoSEQ multiplex PCR; the TCRdb copy retains only in-frame clones and omits some. The data hold about 180,000 clones, with 80% observed a single time. Sequencing was performed on PBMCs. Receptors were obtained from a young man in good health and CMV-seropositive.

This clone showed up just a few times. The chain links TRBV28 to TRBJ2-3; D perhaps matches TRBD1 (5 bases). The V end was cut by 4 bases, the J end by 1 base, with 15 bases between. Germline loops: CDR1 MDHEN, CDR2 SYDVKM. The CDR3 loop spans 16 amino acids. CDR3 protein: CASSCRAPRCTDTQYF. CDR3 in DNA: TGTGCCAGCAGTTGCAGGGCACCTAGATGCACAGATACGCAGTATTTT.

This clone was detected only once. V and J are TRBV19 and TRBJ1-2, with 7 bases fitting TRBD1. Germline loops: CDR1 LNHDA, CDR2 SQIVND (reference sequence). Losses at the gene ends were 10 bases for V and 6 bases for J; bases not matched to a gene: 11. The CDR3 has 13 residues. The CDR3 reads CATATDRFDGYTF. The CDR3 nucleotides are TGTGCCACCGCCACGGACAGGTTTGATGGCTACACCTTC.

The chain employs TRBV19 and TRBJ2-7; perhaps TRBD1 as D (5 bases). The CDR3 has 15 residues. V was clipped by 6 bases and J by 2 bases, with 17 bases between them. Germline CDR1 is LNHDA and CDR2 is SQIVND (reference sequence). The CDR3 loop is CASSPGMGPTYEQYF. The CDR3 DNA sequence: TGTGCCAGTAGCCCCGGAATGGGGCCCACCTACGAGCAGTACTTC.